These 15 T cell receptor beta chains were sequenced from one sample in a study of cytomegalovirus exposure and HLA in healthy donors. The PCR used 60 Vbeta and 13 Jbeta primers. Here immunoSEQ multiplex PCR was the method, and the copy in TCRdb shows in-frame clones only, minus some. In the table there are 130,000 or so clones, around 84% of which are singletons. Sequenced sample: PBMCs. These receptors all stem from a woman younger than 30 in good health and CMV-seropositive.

The CDR3 bases are TGTGCCAGCAGCCCCCCGCTAGGAGCGGGGCAAGAGACCCAGTACTTC. Translating gives CASSPPLGAGQETQYF. The chain carries TRBV5-4 and TRBJ2-5, with 7 positions matching TRBD2. V lost 4 bases and J lost 2; bases outside the gene matches: 11. The CDR3 is 16 residues long. Looked up from germline, CDR1 is SGHNT and CDR2 is YYREEE (reference sequence).

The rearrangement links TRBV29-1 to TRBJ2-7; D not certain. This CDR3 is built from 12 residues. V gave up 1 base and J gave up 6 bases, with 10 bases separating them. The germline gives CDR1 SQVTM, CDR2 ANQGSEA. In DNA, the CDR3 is TGCAGCGTTGAAGGGCATACCCTCGAGCAGTACTTC. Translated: CSVEGHTLEQYF.

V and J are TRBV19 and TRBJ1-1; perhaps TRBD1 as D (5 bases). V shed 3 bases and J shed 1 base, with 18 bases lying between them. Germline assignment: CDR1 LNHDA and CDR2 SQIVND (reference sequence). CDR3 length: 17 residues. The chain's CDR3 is CASSIPQGLVWNTEAFF. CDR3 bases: TGTGCCAGTAGTATCCCCCAGGGATTAGTGTGGAACACTGAAGCTTTCTTT.

This CDR3 reads CASSLFRPGNDQPQHF. CDR3 nucleotides: TGTGCCAGCAGCTTATTCCGGCCGGGGAACGATCAGCCCCAGCATTTT. The gene calls are TRBV7-2 and TRBJ1-5; D is uncertain. V dropped 2 bases and J dropped 5 bases, with 16 bases sitting between them. CDR3 length equals 16 residues. CDR1 is SGHTA, CDR2 FQGNSA, per germline.

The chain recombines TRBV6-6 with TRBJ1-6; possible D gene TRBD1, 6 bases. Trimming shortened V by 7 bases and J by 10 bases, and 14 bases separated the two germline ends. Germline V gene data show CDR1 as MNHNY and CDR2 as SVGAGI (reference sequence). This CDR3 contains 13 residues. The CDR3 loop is CASNPSGTSPLHF. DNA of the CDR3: TGTGCCAGCAACCCATCCGGGACATCACCCCTCCACTTT.

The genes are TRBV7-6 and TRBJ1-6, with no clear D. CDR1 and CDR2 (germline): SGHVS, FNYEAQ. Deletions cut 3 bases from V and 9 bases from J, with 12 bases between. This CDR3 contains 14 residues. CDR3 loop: CASSLDGAGSPLHF. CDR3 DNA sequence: TGTGCCAGCAGCTTGGACGGAGCGGGTTCACCCCTCCACTTT.

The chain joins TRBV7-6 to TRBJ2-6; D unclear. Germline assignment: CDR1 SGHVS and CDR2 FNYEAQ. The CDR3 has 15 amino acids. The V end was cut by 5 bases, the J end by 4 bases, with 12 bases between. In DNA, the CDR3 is TGTGCCAGCAGCCCAATCCCCGGGGGGGCCAACGTCCTGACTTTC. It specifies CASSPIPGGANVLTF.

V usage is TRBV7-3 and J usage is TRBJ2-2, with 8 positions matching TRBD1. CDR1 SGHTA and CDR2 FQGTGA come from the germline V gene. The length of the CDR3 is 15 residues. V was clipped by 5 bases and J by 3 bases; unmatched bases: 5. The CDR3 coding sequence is TGTGCCAGCAGCCGGGGGACAGGTTACACCGGGGAGCTGTTTTTT. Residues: CASSRGTGYTGELFF.

The CDR3 DNA follows: TGTGCCAGCAGTCCCACCCCGACAGAGAGGGGCTACACCTTC. Protein product: CASSPTPTERGYTF. J is TRBJ1-2 and V is TRBV6-4, with D tentatively TRBD1 (5 bases). In germline, CDR1 is MRHNA, CDR2 SNTAGT. The V gene lost 5 bases and the J gene lost 8 bases, with 18 bases spanning the gap. The CDR3 loop spans 14 amino acids.

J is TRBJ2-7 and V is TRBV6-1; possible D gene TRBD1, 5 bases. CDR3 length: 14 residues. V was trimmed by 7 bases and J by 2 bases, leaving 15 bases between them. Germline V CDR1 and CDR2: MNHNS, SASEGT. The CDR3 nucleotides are TGTGCCAGCATACAGGCCCTAAGAACCTACGAGCAGTACTTC. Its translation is CASIQALRTYEQYF.

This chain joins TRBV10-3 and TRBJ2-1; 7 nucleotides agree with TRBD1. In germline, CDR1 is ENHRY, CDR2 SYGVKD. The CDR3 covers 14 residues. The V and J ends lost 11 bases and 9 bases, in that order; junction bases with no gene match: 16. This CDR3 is CALGRETGIAEQFF. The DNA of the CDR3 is TGTGCCCTCGGTCGAGAGACAGGGATTGCTGAGCAGTTCTTC.

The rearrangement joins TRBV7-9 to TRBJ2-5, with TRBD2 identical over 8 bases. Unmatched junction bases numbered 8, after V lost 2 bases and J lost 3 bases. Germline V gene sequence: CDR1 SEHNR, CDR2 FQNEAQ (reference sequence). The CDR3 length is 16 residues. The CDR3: CASSLSGSGVKETQYF. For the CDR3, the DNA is TGTGCCAGCAGCTTATCCGGTAGCGGGGTAAAAGAGACCCAGTACTTC. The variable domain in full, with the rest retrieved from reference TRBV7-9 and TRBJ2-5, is DTGVSQNPRHKITKRGQNVTFRCDPISEHNRLYWYRQTLGQGPEFLTYFQNEAQLEKSRLLSDRFSAERPKGSFSTLEIQRTEQGDSAMYLCASSLSGSGVKETQYFGPGTRLLVL.

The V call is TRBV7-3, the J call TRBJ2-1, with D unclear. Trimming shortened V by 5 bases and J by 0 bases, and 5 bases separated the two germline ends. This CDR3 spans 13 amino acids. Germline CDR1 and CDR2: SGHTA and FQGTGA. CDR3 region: CASSLSSYNEQFF. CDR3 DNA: TGTGCCAGCAGCCTTAGCTCCTACAATGAGCAGTTCTTC.

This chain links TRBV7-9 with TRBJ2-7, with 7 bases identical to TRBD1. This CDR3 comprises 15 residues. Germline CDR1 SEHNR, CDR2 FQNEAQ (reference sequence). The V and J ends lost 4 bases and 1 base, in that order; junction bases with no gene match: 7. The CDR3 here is CASSSDRAGSYEQYF. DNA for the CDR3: TGTGCCAGCAGCTCCGACAGGGCTGGATCCTACGAGCAGTACTTC.

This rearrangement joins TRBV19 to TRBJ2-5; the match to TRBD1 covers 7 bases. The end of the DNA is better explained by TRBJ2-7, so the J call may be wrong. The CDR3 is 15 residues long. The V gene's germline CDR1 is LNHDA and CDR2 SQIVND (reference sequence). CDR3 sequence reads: CASSRTAGTAYEQYF. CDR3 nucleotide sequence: TGTGCCAGTAGTAGGACGGCCGGGACAGCCTACGAGCAGTACTTC.